These 11 T cell receptor beta chains were sequenced from one sample in a study of T cells in Graves' hyperthyroidism and ophthalmopathy. The source material, RNA transcripts, was used to amplify TCR beta CDR3 regions. Carried out on the TCR CDR3, a first-round RT-PCR used the HTBI primer set. A single record per CDR3 protein comes from TCRdb applying MiXCR to the multiplex PCR reads. The table has roughly 380,000 distinct CDR3 sequences, roughly 14% seen once. The specimen sequenced was blood. These receptors originate from an older woman with Graves' hyperthyroidism.

This chain links TRBV7-3 with TRBJ2-5; D possibly corresponds to TRBD2 (5 bases). V lost 5 bases and J lost 5, with 12 bases in between. CDR1 is SGHTA, CDR2 FQGTGA, per germline. This CDR3 has 13 amino acids. CDR3 sequence (DNA): TGTGCCAGCAGCGGTCCTGAGCGGGAGACCCAGTACTTC. Protein sequence: CASSGPERETQYF.

This clonotype came up many times. V usage is TRBV20-1 and J usage is TRBJ2-5; 10 positions agree with TRBD1. The CDR3 runs 16 residues. Germline assignment: CDR1 DFQATT and CDR2 SNEGSKA (reference sequence). Trimming at V came to 0 bases and at J to 3 bases, leaving 7 bases not matched to a gene. CDR3: CSARDLIGTGEETQYF. Here the CDR3 DNA reads TGCAGTGCTAGAGATCTCATCGGGACAGGGGAAGAGACCCAGTACTTC.

This clonotype was recorded at least ten times. This chain links TRBV7-2 with TRBJ2-2, with 7 bases identical to TRBD2. Trimming cost V 4 bases and J 3 bases; bases outside gene matches: 2. Germline V gives CDR1 SGHTA, CDR2 FQGNSA. CDR3 length equals 14 residues. CDR3 DNA sequence: TGTGCCAGCAGCTCGGGACTATACACCGGGGAGCTGTTTTTT. Translation gives CASSSGLYTGELFF.

The table lists this clonotype with many counts. J is TRBJ2-7 and V is TRBV6-5; TRBD2 agrees at 7 bases. The CDR3 contains 15 residues. Germline values: CDR1 MNHEY, CDR2 SVGAGI. J was trimmed by 3 bases and V by 2 bases; bases with no gene match: 7. CDR3 sequence reads: CASSYRDGGNYEQYF. The CDR3 DNA sequence: TGTGCCAGCAGTTACCGAGACGGGGGGAACTACGAGCAGTACTTC.

The sample holds many counts of this clonotype. The V gene is TRBV18, the J gene TRBJ2-7; 7 bases match TRBD1. V was clipped by 4 bases and J by 3 bases; unmatched bases: 6. Looked up from germline, CDR1 is KGHSH and CDR2 is LQKENI. The CDR3 totals 14 residues. CDR3 DNA sequence: TGTGCCAGCTCACAAAGGGACAGACACTACGAGCAGTACTTC. Amino acids: CASSQRDRHYEQYF.

This clonotype has at least ten counts. The chain joins TRBV5-1 to TRBJ2-1; the D call may be TRBD1 or TRBD2 (5 bases each). Trimming stripped 0 bases from V and 9 bases from J, with 16 bases between. The germline gives CDR1 SGHRS, CDR2 YFSETQ. The CDR3 runs to 15 residues. The DNA for the CDR3 is TGCGCCAGCAGCTTGGCCTTAGGACCTGGGGGTGAGCAGTTCTTC. It encodes CASSLALGPGGEQFF.

The chain recombines TRBV28 with TRBJ1-2; tentative D call: TRBD1 (6 bases). CDR1 and CDR2 from the germline V gene are MDHEN and SYDVKM. V was clipped by 6 bases and J by 5 bases, with 16 bases between them. The CDR3 has 14 residues. In DNA form, the CDR3 reads TGTGCCAGCAGCCAAGGCAGGGGTTGGTATGGCTACACCTTC. This encodes CASSQGRGWYGYTF.

V and J are TRBV19 and TRBJ1-1, with TRBD1 as a possible D gene (5 bases). The CDR3 totals 14 residues. Trimming left V 4 bases short and J 1 base short, with 10 bases between. CDR1 LNHDA and CDR2 SQIVND come from the germline V gene (reference sequence). CDR3 DNA: TGTGCCAGTAGTAAACGGAGGGGGAACACTGAAGCTTTCTTT. Its translation: CASSKRRGNTEAFF.

This clonotype has ten or more counts. V and J are TRBV30 and TRBJ2-7, with 13 bases that match TRBD2. The length of the CDR3 is 14 residues. Per germline, CDR1 GTSNPN and CDR2 SVGIG (reference sequence). V dropped 3 bases and J dropped 3; count of bases not matched to a gene: 2. This CDR3 reads CAWRRTSGGYEQYF. The CDR3 DNA sequence: TGTGCCTGGAGGCGGACTAGCGGGGGCTACGAGCAGTACTTC.

This clonotype came up many times. The genes are TRBV20-1 and TRBJ1-4, with D maybe TRBD1 (5 bases). V gave up 3 bases and J gave up 3 bases, with 8 bases separating them. Per germline, CDR1 DFQATT and CDR2 SNEGSKA (reference sequence). This CDR3 region has 13 residues. This CDR3 is CSASDSSNEKLFF. CDR3 DNA sequence: TGCAGTGCTAGCGACAGTTCTAATGAAAAACTGTTTTTT.

There are many counts of this clonotype. In nucleotides, the CDR3 is TGTGCCAGCAGCTTTATTACGGCAGGAGTTTACGAGCAGTACTTC. Amino acids: CASSFITAGVYEQYF. The chain couples TRBV7-9 to TRBJ2-7; no reliable D call. Germline CDR1 is SEHNR and CDR2 is FQNEAQ (reference sequence). The CDR3 is made up of 15 amino acids. V shed 3 bases and J shed 4 bases, with 16 bases lying between them.